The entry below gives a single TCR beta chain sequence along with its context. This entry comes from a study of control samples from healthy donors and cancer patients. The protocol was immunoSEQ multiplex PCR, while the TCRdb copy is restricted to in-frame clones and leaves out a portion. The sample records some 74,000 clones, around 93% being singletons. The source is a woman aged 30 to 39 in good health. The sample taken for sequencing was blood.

CDR3 region: CAISDVGTTNTGELFF. CDR3 sequence (DNA): TGTGCCATCAGTGACGTAGGGACAACTAACACCGGGGAGCTGTTTTTT. The chain carries TRBV10-3 and TRBJ2-2; perhaps TRBD1 as D (6 bases). Germline values: CDR1 ENHRY, CDR2 SYGVKD. V was cut by 3 bases and J by 2 bases, with 13 bases left in between. There are 16 residues in the CDR3.